This T cell receptor beta chain was identified during a study of cytomegalovirus exposure and HLA in healthy donors. Findings and limits, study-wide: The study recorded fewer than 200 TCR beta chains that were cytomegalovirus-associated. Reports indicated that the classifier achieved high specificity and sensitivity in diagnosing cytomegalovirus status. Subsequent analysis showed first-cohort TCR clusters tending to co-occur in some 120 validation repertoires.

This clone was recorded a few times. Antigen specificity is unknown. CDR3 length: 13 residues. V was pared by 7 bases and J by 6 bases, with 16 bases between. Per germline, CDR1 ENHRY and CDR2 SYGVKD. Some clones are missing from TCRdb's copy, which holds only in-frame ones; the method was immunoSEQ multiplex PCR. The table records more than 60,000 clones, around 89% of them present only once. The sample consisted of PBMCs. The sequence was collected from a woman between 18 and 29 years old in good health and CMV-seronegative. The rearrangement links TRBV10-3 to TRBJ2-7, with D perhaps matching TRBD1 (7 bases). The CDR3 coding sequence is TGTGCCATCACCCCGTTGCAGGGGGGCGAGCAGTACTTC. Residues: CAITPLQGGEQYF.